Below are 9 T cell receptor beta chains sequenced from a single sample in a study of identical twins. TCRdb redid the calling of the 5' RACE reads with MiXCR, one entry per CDR3 protein. The sample lists under 800,000 distinct CDR3 sequences, about 20% occurring once. The data were also submitted as part of a second study, on T cells expressing NK-cell markers.

Sequencing was done on a sample of PBMCs. Receptors were obtained from a young woman in good health.

The rearrangement links TRBV12-3 or TRBV12-4 to TRBJ2-3, with a possible D match to TRBD2 (5 bases). The CDR3 covers 16 residues. V was clipped by 2 bases and J by 2 bases, with 14 bases between them. The CDR3 loop reads CASSLMRAEFTDTQYF. DNA for the CDR3: TGTGCCAGCAGTTTAATGAGAGCGGAGTTCACAGATACGCAGTATTTT.

This chain connects TRBV7-9 to TRBJ1-1; D is unclear. The CDR3 has 13 residues. CDR1 is SEHNR, CDR2 FQNEAQ, per germline (reference sequence). Trimming pared 5 bases from V and 4 bases from J, leaving 11 bases between. The CDR3 nucleotides are TGTGCCAGCAGCGGGTTAATTGGCACTGAAGCTTTCTTT. Amino acid sequence: CASSGLIGTEAFF.

This chain joins TRBV4-3 and TRBJ2-4; 11 bases fit TRBD2. V shed 5 bases and J 0 bases; nucleotides not matched to a gene: 12. The germline gives CDR1 LGHNA, CDR2 YSLEER. The CDR3 sequence is 19 residues long. The CDR3 sequence: CASSEEGLAVALAKNIQYF. CDR3 DNA: TGCGCCAGCAGCGAGGAGGGACTAGCGGTGGCGCTAGCCAAAAACATTCAGTACTTC.

This clonotype has only a few counts. The V and J genes are TRBV10-3 and TRBJ2-1; tentatively, D is TRBD2 (6 bases). Looked up from germline, CDR1 is ENHRY and CDR2 is SYGVKD. V lost 6 bases, J lost 10 bases, and 10 bases lay in between. CDR3 length equals 11 residues. The CDR3 region is CAIRGEVEQFF. CDR3 coding DNA: TGTGCCATCAGGGGGGAGGTCGAGCAGTTCTTC.

V and J are TRBV9 and TRBJ1-1, with D uncertain. This CDR3 has 13 amino acids. Trimming removed 4 bases from V and 3 bases from J, with 10 bases in between. Germline V gene lookup returns CDR1 SGDLS and CDR2 YYNGEE. The CDR3 DNA is TGTGCCAGCAGCCTTAAGTCCTACACTGAAGCTTTCTTT. It encodes CASSLKSYTEAFF.

This clonotype was seen a few times. This CDR3 reads CASSPNPTSGYNEQFF. The DNA for the CDR3 is TGTGCCAGCAGCCCTAACCCGACTAGCGGCTACAATGAGCAGTTCTTC. This chain links TRBV5-6 with TRBJ2-1; TRBD2 agrees at 9 bases. The CDR3 length is 16 residues. Germline values: CDR1 SGHDT, CDR2 YYEEEE. J gave up 3 bases and V 4 bases, and 8 bases lay outside the gene matches.

This clonotype was counted ten times or more. V and J are TRBV20-1 and TRBJ1-2; D gene unclear. The V end lost 1 base, the J end lost 5 bases, and 8 bases lay between the germline ends. CDR1 and CDR2 (germline): DFQATT, SNEGSKA (reference sequence). This CDR3 comprises 12 residues. The CDR3 nucleotides are TGCAGTGCTAGAGGTGGAGATTATGGCTACACCTTC. Residues: CSARGGDYGYTF.

This clonotype has only a few counts. V usage is TRBV11-2 and J usage is TRBJ2-3; D call uncertain. V shed 4 bases and J shed 5 bases, with 10 bases lying between them. This CDR3 has 13 amino acids. CDR1 SGHAT and CDR2 FQNNGV come from the germline V gene. For the CDR3, the DNA is TGTGCCAGCAGCTCAGGAGTACAAGATACGCAGTATTTT. Protein: CASSSGVQDTQYF.

The chain recombines TRBV5-1 with TRBJ1-1; D call uncertain. The length of the CDR3 is 14 residues. Deletions cut 2 bases from V and 12 bases from J, with 20 bases between. In germline, CDR1 is SGHRS, CDR2 YFSETQ. The DNA of the CDR3 is TGCGCCAGCAGCTTTGGGATTCAAACCCTAAAACCTTTCTTT. This sequence encodes CASSFGIQTLKPFF.